This is a list of T cell receptor beta chains from one sample in a study of blood T cell repertoires in COVID-19. Using immunoSEQ multiplex PCR, the repertoire was profiled, and TCRdb retains in-frame clones only, with some absent. The sample yields 150,000 to 200,000 clones, around four fifths seen once. What was sequenced was peripheral blood. The receptors were sampled from a woman in her twenties or thirties with acute or convalescent COVID-19. Each CDR3 is given without its conserved first and last residue.

v_call cdr3_aa
TRBV2 ASSPEGGREAF
TRBV27 ASSLLKNTGELF
TRBV6-4 ASSADWGRHEQF
TRBV3-1/TRBV3-2 ASSQDTRLAGSEQF
TRBV5-1 ASSPSLGGAWNEQF
TRBV3-1/TRBV3-2 ASSQDHYGVLTMPT
TRBV5-6 ASSWDISEQY
TRBV19 ASSIPGTGGARYYGYT
TRBV30 AWSVDRGGETQY
TRBV2 ATLTGGMGEAF
TRBV24-1 ATQTGPGELF
TRBV9 ASSAWGGSGANVLT
TRBV3-1/TRBV3-2 ASSQFSRGGGYT
TRBV19 ASIPPRQANTEAF
TRBV7-2 ASSPFSPQGYSNQPQH
TRBV11-3 ASSQQNRGSRSYNEQF
TRBV5-6 ASSFVGDLGETQY
TRBV7-9 ASSLEGPGLQH
TRBV6-7 ASSYPQGWGGFSYEQY
TRBV5-1 ASSSTPGKSHEQY
TRBV28 ASSLRDTDSPLH
TRBV19 ASRADWTGFSPLH
TRBV18 ASSPLNRDITYEQY
TRBV14 ASSQARGAYGYT
TRBV7-8 ASSNTGNEKLF
TRBV6-5 AHSSGTGSIEQY
TRBV5-4 ASGDLGGEGGELF
TRBV7-8 ASSPSNREEKLF
TRBV7-9 ASSSGTATKTQY
TRBV7-9 ASSHSGGDTDTQY
TRBV4-2 ASSQEAVTLNTEAF
TRBV9 ASSAASGGRYNEQF